This T cell receptor (beta chain) was captured in a study of T cell responses to AZD1222 COVID-19 vaccine. As for the study in general: Pooling of second doses given at about 4 or about 12 weeks was done.

Study-wide results and caveats: Nearly half of unique spike-specific TCRs reportedly avoided B.1.351 and B.1.1.7 mutated regions. Baseline seropositivity occurred in only a handful of AZD1222 recipients.

CDR3 length: 16 residues. V lost 4 bases to trimming and J lost 0 bases, with 13 bases between them. CDR1 and CDR2 from the germline V gene are LNHNV and YYDKDF (reference sequence). A remark on this clone: Its antigen is unknown.

Libraries were prepared by immunoSEQ multiplex PCR; TCRdb keeps only in-frame clonotypes and omits some of them. Found here are about 130,000 clones, 70% to 90% of them singletons; the top ten hold about 1.6%. Material: peripheral blood, obtained on day 0 of AZD1222 vaccination. The chain is built from TRBV15 and TRBJ1-5, with a weak D call TRBD1 (6 bases). The sequence was collected from an adult in good health. In DNA form, the CDR3 reads TGTGCCACCAGCACCCTACAGGGCCTTAGCAATCAGCCCCAGCATTTT. This translates into CATSTLQGLSNQPQHF.